Sequencing of this TCR beta chain was carried out in a study of shared clonotypes between healthy human individuals. At the level of the study: Two women and three men aged 18 to 49 served as donors. Per donor, three plates held CD4 naive cells, three held CD4 memory, two held CD8 naive and one held CD8 memory.

The method was immunoSEQ multiplex PCR; TCRdb's version includes in-frame clones alone and lacks a portion of them. The sample gives about 680,000 clones, about 92% of which show up once; 20% to 25% is in the top ten. The naive CD8 subset, CD45RO-negative cells positively selected for CCR7, excluded terminally differentiated effector memory CD45RA+ cells. The count of this clone is one. Sequencing used naive CD8+ T cells sorted from blood. The TCR was taken from a man in his thirties or forties in good health.

This CDR3 reads CASSLPQGAAKNIQYF. The CDR3 DNA sequence: TGTGCCAGCAGCTTACCGCAGGGGGCAGCCAAAAACATTCAGTACTTC. The chain carries TRBV7-9 and TRBJ2-4, with TRBD1 identical over 8 bases. The germline CDR1 and CDR2 sequences are SEHNR and FQNEAQ (reference sequence). Germline trimming cut 2 bases from V and 0 bases from J; bases unmatched to any gene: 3. This CDR3 region has 16 residues.